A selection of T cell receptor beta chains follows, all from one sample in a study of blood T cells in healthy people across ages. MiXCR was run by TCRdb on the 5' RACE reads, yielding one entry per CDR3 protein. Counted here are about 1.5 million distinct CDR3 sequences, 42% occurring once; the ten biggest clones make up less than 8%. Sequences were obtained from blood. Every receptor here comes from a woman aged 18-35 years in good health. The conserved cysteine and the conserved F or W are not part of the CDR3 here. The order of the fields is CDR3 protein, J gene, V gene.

CDR3 protein: ASSWAGWENQPQH
J gene: TRBJ1-5
V gene: TRBV6-1

CDR3 protein: SANPGPPNYGYT
J gene: TRBJ1-2
V gene: TRBV20-1

CDR3 protein: SVEQGLAF
J gene: TRBJ1-1
V gene: TRBV29-1

CDR3 protein: ASSPTYVLRKAYNEQF
J gene: TRBJ2-1
V gene: TRBV12-3/TRBV12-4

CDR3 protein: ASPPGPGLGYGYT
J gene: TRBJ1-2
V gene: TRBV30

CDR3 protein: SVLGQANTEAF
J gene: TRBJ1-1
V gene: TRBV29-1

CDR3 protein: ASSYSAQPQH
J gene: TRBJ1-5
V gene: TRBV6-2/TRBV6-3

CDR3 protein: ASSGSRNRASNEQF
J gene: TRBJ2-1
V gene: TRBV2

CDR3 protein: SAPPDSPPYNEQF
J gene: TRBJ2-1
V gene: TRBV20-1

CDR3 protein: ASSLATSGRDYNEQF
J gene: TRBJ2-1
V gene: TRBV7-8

CDR3 protein: SVRDRGYQETQY
J gene: TRBJ2-5
V gene: TRBV29-1

CDR3 protein: SARDRLAGDRGDTQY
J gene: TRBJ2-3
V gene: TRBV20-1